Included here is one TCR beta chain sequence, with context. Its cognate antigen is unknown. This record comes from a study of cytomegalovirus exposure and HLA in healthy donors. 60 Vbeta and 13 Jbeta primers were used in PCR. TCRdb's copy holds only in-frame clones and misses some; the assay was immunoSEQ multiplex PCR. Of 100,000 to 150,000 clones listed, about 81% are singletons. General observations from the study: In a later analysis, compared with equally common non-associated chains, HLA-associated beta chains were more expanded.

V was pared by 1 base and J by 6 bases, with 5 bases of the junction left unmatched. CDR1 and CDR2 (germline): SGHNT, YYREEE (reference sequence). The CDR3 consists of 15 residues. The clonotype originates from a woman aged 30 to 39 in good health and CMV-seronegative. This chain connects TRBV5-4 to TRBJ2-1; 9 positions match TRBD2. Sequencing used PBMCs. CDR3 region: CASSLLAGVTNEQFF. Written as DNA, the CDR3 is TGTGCCAGCAGCTTGTTAGCGGGAGTAACCAATGAGCAGTTCTTC.